These T cell receptor beta chains were read from a single sample in a study of human T cells and chemical hapten exposure. From the RACE reads, TCRdb called clonotypes with MiXCR, one entry per CDR3 protein. The sample yields tens of thousands of distinct CDR3 sequences, 10% seen once. Sequenced material: whole blood, taken in connection with sensitization to the hapten diphenylcyclopropenone (DPC). The source of these receptors is a woman in her forties or fifties with alopecia areata. Some clones in this sample may be carry-over from other donors' samples. CDR3s include the opening cysteine and the closing phenylalanine or tryptophan. D genes are given only for firm matches. Expanded clones are given a class, and other clones once, few, many or no size at all.

D: TRBD2
size: few
J: TRBJ2-3
V: TRBV3-1
DNA: TGTGCCAGCAGCCGGGGAGCGGGAGCCCGCTTCACAGATACGCAGTATTTT
CDR3: CASSRGAGARFTDTQYF

D: -
size: -
J: TRBJ2-7
V: TRBV30
DNA: TGTGCCTCGGCCGGGACAGGAGGGGGAGGGTCCTACGAGCAGTACTTC
CDR3: CASAGTGGGGSYEQYF

D: -
size: many
J: TRBJ2-1
V: TRBV21-1
DNA: TGTGCCAGCAGCTCGATAGCGGGAGTTCTGGATGAGCAGTTCTTC
CDR3: CASSSIAGVLDEQFF

D: TRBD1
size: many
J: TRBJ2-1
V: TRBV2
DNA: TGTGCCAGCAGTTACGGACAGGGTTGGGATGAGCAGTTCTTC
CDR3: CASSYGQGWDEQFF

D: TRBD1
size: -
J: TRBJ2-3
V: TRBV12-5
DNA: TGTGCTAGTGGTCAGGGACAGAACTCAGATACGCAGTATTTT
CDR3: CASGQGQNSDTQYF

D: -
size: -
J: TRBJ1-1
V: TRBV12-5
DNA: TGTGCTAGTGGTCAGTATTGGAACACTGAAGCTTTCTTT
CDR3: CASGQYWNTEAFF

D: TRBD1
size: -
J: TRBJ1-1
V: TRBV28
DNA: TGTGCCAGCCCCCCCCCGACAGGGGGCTTGAACACTGAAGCTTTCTTT
CDR3: CASPPPTGGLNTEAFF

D: TRBD1
size: -
J: TRBJ1-3
V: TRBV20-1
DNA: TGCAGTGCTAGGTCCCATCCCGGGACAGGGGAGACTGGAAACACCATATATTTT
CDR3: CSARSHPGTGETGNTIYF

D: TRBD2
size: -
J: TRBJ2-5
V: TRBV28
DNA: TGTGCCAGCAGTCTCGTAGCGGGAGTTGGCCAAGAGACCCAGTACTTC
CDR3: CASSLVAGVGQETQYF

D: -
size: -
J: TRBJ2-3
V: TRBV12-3/TRBV12-4
DNA: TGTGCCAGCAGTACCGGGGTTGGCACAGATACGCAGTATTTT
CDR3: CASSTGVGTDTQYF

D: TRBD1
size: few
J: TRBJ2-4
V: TRBV2
DNA: TGTGCCAGCGGAACCGGGACAGGGGGCTTGTACATTCAGTACTTC
CDR3: CASGTGTGGLYIQYF